This T cell receptor (beta chain) originates from a study of a mutant IDH1 vaccine in newly diagnosed glioma. Whole-study context: Males made up roughly 60% and females about 40% of treated patients, whose mean age was about 37 years.

Time point here: week 35, safety follow-up. The study gave 300 ug of mutant IDH1 20-mer peptide per vaccine dose, with topical imiquimod. Produced via immunoSEQ multiplex PCR; TCRdb's table is partial and in-frame only. Here the sample spans roughly 51,000 clones, roughly 84% being singletons. From germline, CDR1 is MNHEY and CDR2 SVGAGI. This CDR3 region has 13 residues. J lost 10 bases, V lost 5 bases, and 4 bases had no gene match. About this clone: Its antigen is unidentified.

The source is a man in his forties with glioma. The material was PBMCs, obtained from a glioma patient whose treatment included an IDH1 peptide vaccine. This chain connects TRBV6-5 to TRBJ1-6, with 8 bases that match TRBD1. CDR3 residues: CASSGQGSSPLHF. Here the CDR3 DNA reads TGTGCCAGCAGTGGACAGGGAAGCTCACCCCTCCACTTT.